The 26 T cell receptor beta chains given below trace back to one sample, sequenced in a study of monozygotic twins with inflammatory bowel disease. Reanalyzing the 5' RACE reads, TCRdb keeps one entry per CDR3 protein, without DNA. The sample table includes fewer than 400,000 distinct CDR3 sequences. The specimen was blood. Receptor source: a human donor with ulcerative colitis or Crohn's disease, or a healthy co-twin of an affected twin (not recorded which).

The rearrangement links TRBV20-1 to TRBJ2-7. Per germline, CDR1 DFQATT and CDR2 SNEGSKA (reference sequence). The length of the CDR3 is 11 residues. The chain's CDR3 is CSASSLVEQYF.

The chain links TRBV6-2 or TRBV6-3 to TRBJ1-1; the TRBD1 assignment by TCRdb is unverifiable without DNA. The CDR3 is 16 amino acids. Germline assignment: CDR1 MNHEY and CDR2 SVGEGT. The CDR3 reads CASSYPLDRVDTEAFF.

The chain recombines TRBV29-1 with TRBJ1-2; without DNA, the TCRdb call of TRBD1 cannot be checked. The CDR3 has 12 amino acids. The germline V gene has CDR1 SQVTM and CDR2 ANQGSEA. The chain's CDR3 is CSVENGGYGYTF.

The chain uses TRBV6-1 and TRBJ2-3; absent DNA, TCRdb's TRBD1 call cannot be checked. The CDR3 loop spans 16 amino acids. The germline V gene encodes CDR1 MNHNS and CDR2 SASEGT. CDR3 amino acids: CASSEWGGGYTDTQYF.

The chain uses TRBV5-4 and TRBJ2-5; TCRdb picks TRBD2, but there is no DNA to check that call. This CDR3 is built from 14 residues. Per germline, CDR1 SGHNT and CDR2 YYREEE (reference sequence). The chain's CDR3 is CASSPHSGEETQYF. The variable domain in full, completed from reference TRBV5-4 and TRBJ2-5, reads ETGVTQSPTHLIKTRGQQVTLRCSSQSGHNTVSWYQQALGQGPQFIFQYYREEENGRGNFPPRFSGLQFPNYSSELNVNALELDDSALYLCASSPHSGEETQYFGPGTRLLVL.

The chain uses TRBV7-6 and TRBJ2-3; the TCRdb D gene call, TRBD1, has no DNA to confirm it. The germline gives CDR1 SGHVS, CDR2 FNYEAQ. The CDR3 length is 15 residues. CDR3 residues: CASSVKRGGADTQYF.

CDR3: CASSSQQLAGGEQYF. The chain joins TRBV7-2 to TRBJ2-7; the D call of TRBD2 rests on TCRdb alone, since no DNA is present to check it. The germline CDR1 and CDR2 sequences are SGHTA and FQGNSA. This CDR3 has 15 residues.

The genes are TRBV5-4 and TRBJ2-5; the D gene TCRdb calls, TRBD1, cannot be checked with no DNA. The CDR3 is made up of 19 amino acids. Germline V lookup: CDR1 SGHNT, CDR2 YYREEE (reference sequence). CDR3 residues: CASSLRGGSGQTPQETQYF.

This rearrangement joins TRBV18 to TRBJ2-7. In germline, CDR1 is KGHSH, CDR2 LQKENI. This CDR3 is built from 14 residues. CDR3 sequence reads: CASSSRTESYEQYF.

The chain carries TRBV5-1 and TRBJ1-2. Germline-derived CDR1 and CDR2 are SGHRS and YFSETQ. The CDR3 has 16 residues. The CDR3 spells CASSLGGGAYTTGYTF.

This sequence joins TRBV30 and TRBJ1-3. Per germline, CDR1 GTSNPN and CDR2 SVGIG (reference sequence). The CDR3 totals 11 residues. The CDR3 loop reads CAWKPGNTIYF.

This chain connects TRBV24-1 to TRBJ2-1; there is no DNA to check the TCRdb D call of TRBD2. From germline, CDR1 is KGHDR and CDR2 SFDVKD. The CDR3 spans 16 residues. This chain's CDR3 is CAASDPSGGSYNEQFF.

The chain combines TRBV29-1 with TRBJ2-3; TCRdb designates TRBD2, a call that cannot be tested without DNA. Germline CDR1 SQVTM, CDR2 ANQGSEA. The CDR3 loop spans 14 amino acids. The CDR3 sequence is CSVDQGGSTDTQYF.

The chain uses TRBV20-1 and TRBJ2-1; without DNA, the TCRdb call of TRBD1 cannot be checked. Germline V gene lookup returns CDR1 DFQATT and CDR2 SNEGSKA (reference sequence). This CDR3 is 12 amino acids long. This CDR3 is CSAKVSGASGIF.

The chain carries TRBV20-1 and TRBJ1-5; the TCRdb call, TRBD1, lacks DNA for checking. This CDR3 region has 15 residues. The germline gives CDR1 DFQATT, CDR2 SNEGSKA (reference sequence). CDR3 sequence: CSARDYVQGAGPQHF.

CDR3 protein: CASLDGFRQGLNEAFF. This chain connects TRBV7-8 to TRBJ1-1; TCRdb gives TRBD1 as the D gene, but with no DNA this cannot be confirmed. This CDR3 has 16 residues. The germline CDR1 and CDR2 sequences are SGHVS and FQNEAQ.

The V and J genes are TRBV11-2 and TRBJ2-3; as DNA is missing, the TRBD2 call by TCRdb cannot be tested. From germline, CDR1 is SGHAT and CDR2 FQNNGV. CDR3 length: 17 amino acids. The CDR3 spells CASSLDLFGLYTDTQYF.

The gene calls are TRBV12-3 or TRBV12-4 and TRBJ1-5. The CDR3 is 13 amino acids. The CDR3 is CASRKNSNQPQHF.

The chain carries TRBV6-5 and TRBJ2-2; without DNA, the TCRdb call of TRBD1 cannot be checked. Germline CDR1 MNHEY, CDR2 SVGAGI. The CDR3 has 16 residues. CDR3 sequence: CASSYSTGGFTGELFF.

This chain joins TRBV7-6 and TRBJ2-1; TCRdb's D call, TRBD1, is unchecked because there is no DNA. This CDR3 region has 14 residues. Germline CDR1 and CDR2: SGHVS and FNYEAQ. This CDR3 is CASSPGQGVGEQFF.

This chain connects TRBV2 to TRBJ1-6; TCRdb proposes TRBD1, but this gene call is untestable without DNA. Germline assignment: CDR1 SNHLY and CDR2 FYNNEI. The CDR3 covers 13 residues. The CDR3 loop reads CARTQGVGSPLHF.

Here the CDR3 reads CASSSRDVGGQPQHF. This sequence joins TRBV19 and TRBJ1-5; TCRdb picks TRBD1, but there is no DNA to check that call. This CDR3 has 15 residues. Germline CDR1 and CDR2: LNHDA and SQIVND (reference sequence).

The V call is TRBV24-1, the J call TRBJ1-1; TCRdb picks TRBD1, but there is no DNA to check that call. The CDR3 length is 13 residues. Germline CDR1 KGHDR, CDR2 SFDVKD. This CDR3 is CATMDAGVAEAFF.

V gene TRBV7-2 combines with J gene TRBJ2-7; no DNA is available, so the TRBD1 call from TCRdb remains unchecked. The CDR3 loop spans 12 amino acids. From germline, CDR1 is SGHTA and CDR2 FQGNSA. The CDR3 reads CASSRYGGEQYF.

This chain joins TRBV4-3 and TRBJ2-6; TCRdb returns TRBD2, unconfirmable since there is no DNA. Germline V gives CDR1 LGHNA, CDR2 YSLEER. The CDR3 loop spans 17 amino acids. The CDR3 region is CASSQGGANSGANVLTF.

This chain's CDR3 is CASSAKYTSGVTDTQYF. The chain joins TRBV5-1 to TRBJ2-3; TCRdb's D gene call, TRBD2, goes unchecked for lack of DNA. Germline V lookup: CDR1 SGHRS, CDR2 YFSETQ. This CDR3 contains 17 residues. The full variable domain, its missing parts supplied by reference TRBV5-1 and TRBJ2-3, is KAGVTQTPRYLIKTRGQQVTLSCSPISGHRSVSWYQQTPGQGLQFLFEYFSETQRNKGNFPGRFSGRQFSNSRSEMNVSTLELGDSALYLCASSAKYTSGVTDTQYFGPGTRLTVL.